The T cell receptor beta chain described here comes from a study of T cell responses to AZD1222 COVID-19 vaccine. The study, taken as a whole, reports: Across the whole spike, CD4 TCRs peaked at regions 160-218 and 743-854.

This clone was observed a handful of times. What it binds is not known. Using immunoSEQ multiplex PCR, the repertoire was profiled, and TCRdb retains in-frame clones only, with some absent. The sample contains more than 150,000 clones, about 90% of which appear only once. Between the trimmed V and J ends, which lost 4 bases and 3 bases, there was a span of 14 bases. Germline V gene lookup returns CDR1 SGHDT and CDR2 YYEEEE. The CDR3 has 15 amino acids. The chain recombines TRBV5-6 with TRBJ2-1; D unclear. This specimen was peripheral blood, taken 28 days after the second AZD1222 dose. The sequence came from an adult who received the AZD1222 COVID-19 vaccine. CDR3 protein: CASSPPGSVYNEQFF. In DNA form, the CDR3 reads TGTGCCAGCAGCCCCCCGGGTTCCGTCTACAATGAGCAGTTCTTC.